This record looks at one T cell receptor beta chain sequence and its context. Its specificity is not known. The record originates from a study of T cell responses to AZD1222 COVID-19 vaccine. The study's findings and limits: The study identified only five or six AZD1222 recipients as seropositive at baseline. It was only after the peak T cell response that any repertoires were sampled.

The CDR3 is made up of 13 amino acids. Trimming pared 8 bases from V and 3 bases from J, leaving 13 bases between. CDR1 and CDR2 from the germline V gene are LNHDA and SQIVND (reference sequence). TCRdb's copy holds only in-frame clones and misses some; the assay was immunoSEQ multiplex PCR. The profile shows roughly 200,000 clones, about 93% of them singletons. V and J are TRBV19 and TRBJ2-5; D gene uncertain. The TCR comes from an adult in good health. This material consisted of peripheral blood, taken on day 0 of MenACWY control vaccination. In nucleotides, the CDR3 is TGTGCCAGTGGTGGCAGCGCAAAAGAGACCCAGTACTTC. Protein: CASGGSAKETQYF.